The clone carrying this T cell receptor beta chain showed up just a few times. Its antigen remains unidentified. These data originate in a study of identical twins. Trimming stripped 6 bases from V and 1 base from J, with 9 bases between. Germline V CDR1 and CDR2: DFQATT, SNEGSKA (reference sequence). CDR3 length: 12 amino acids. A single record per CDR3 protein comes from TCRdb applying MiXCR to the 5' RACE reads. The table lists hundreds of thousands of distinct CDR3 sequences, 21% of them singletons. Study-level points and caveats: Possibly, invariant MAIT and iNKT cells partly confounded zero-insertion analyses.

These data also formed part of another study, on T cells expressing NK-cell markers. Turning to that study: Underlying the TCR beta repertoires were sorted CD3+CD56+NKG2C+, CD3+CD56+NKG2C- and CD3+CD56-NKG2C+ T cells. There were seven HCMV-seropositive donors and one seronegative donor among the eight sequenced. In four donors, these clonotypes also led the CD3+CD56-NKG2C+ fraction.

This TCR was recovered from a woman younger than 30 in good health. The V and J genes are TRBV20-1 and TRBJ1-2, with D unclear. Source material: PBMCs. The CDR3 DNA reads as TGCAGTGCCTACGAGATTAACTATGGCTACACCTTC. Amino acids: CSAYEINYGYTF.